Listed here are 13 T cell receptor beta chains from one sample, sequenced in a study of Graves' ophthalmopathy and Graves' hyperthyroidism. Beta-chain TCR CDR3 regions were amplified from RNA transcripts. Second-round multiplex PCR came after first-round RT-PCR with HTBI primers. TCRdb recomputed calls from the multiplex PCR reads with MiXCR, one row per CDR3 protein. The profile shows 260,000 or so distinct CDR3 sequences, less than 55% of them singletons. The specimen was peripheral blood. The receptors were gathered from an adult man with Graves' ophthalmopathy.

This clonotype was seen a handful of times. The rearrangement links TRBV7-9 to TRBJ2-6; 9 bases are a match to TRBD1. Germline lookup yields CDR1 SEHNR and CDR2 FQNEAQ (reference sequence). The CDR3 contains 16 residues. The J segment lost 2 bases and the V segment lost 1 base, leaving 0 bases of the junction unmatched. Here the CDR3 reads CASSLGDRAGANVLTF. CDR3 nucleotides: TGTGCCAGCAGCTTAGGGGACAGGGCTGGGGCCAACGTCCTGACTTTC.

This rearrangement joins TRBV14 to TRBJ2-5, with TRBD2 matching over 8 bases. J lost 9 bases, V lost 1 base, and 13 bases had no gene match. The CDR3 has 16 residues. In germline, CDR1 is SGHDN, CDR2 FVKESK. This chain's CDR3 is CASSQVKRGSGEAQYF. The CDR3 DNA follows: TGTGCCAGCAGCCAAGTAAAAAGGGGTAGCGGGGAGGCCCAGTACTTC.

The chain has TRBV12-3 or TRBV12-4 and TRBJ1-2, with D maybe TRBD1 (5 bases). Trimming left V 3 bases short and J 6 bases short, with 11 bases between. The CDR3 length is 13 residues. The CDR3 bases are TGTGCCAGCAGTTTTATGGCAGGGAATGGCTACACCTTC. Translating gives CASSFMAGNGYTF.

On this clonotype: Since a much larger clone is just one base distant, this may be a read error. The J gene is TRBJ1-5, the V gene TRBV29-1; D perhaps matches TRBD1 (5 bases). This CDR3 is 13 amino acids long. In germline, CDR1 is SQVTM, CDR2 ANQGSEA. CDR3 protein: CSVEQGSIQPQHF. In DNA form, the CDR3 reads TGCAGCGTTGAACAGGGTAGCATTCAGCCCCAGCATTTT.

This clonotype was seen more than once but under ten times. V is TRBV19 and J is TRBJ2-7; D may be TRBD2 (6 bases). V dropped 0 bases and J dropped 1 base, with 7 bases sitting between them. The length of the CDR3 is 14 residues. The germline gives CDR1 LNHDA, CDR2 SQIVND (reference sequence). Written as DNA, the CDR3 is TGTGCCAGTAGTATAGAGGAGGGGTCCTACGAGCAGTACTTC. Amino acids: CASSIEEGSYEQYF.

About this clonotype: A junction boundary mismatches the germline segment, possibly from a read error. CDR3 in amino acids: CASSIVSGWKNTETFF. CDR3 nucleotides: TGTGCCAGTAGTATAGTTTCAGGTTGGAAAAACACTGAAACTTTCTTT. V and J are TRBV19 and TRBJ1-1; D gene unclear. The length of the CDR3 is 16 residues. Germline lookup yields CDR1 LNHDA and CDR2 SQIVND (reference sequence).

The V call is TRBV20-1, the J call TRBJ2-7; TRBD1 matches at 11 bases. V shed 3 bases, J shed 3 bases, and the junction held 7 bases outside the gene matches. Germline assignment: CDR1 DFQATT and CDR2 SNEGSKA (reference sequence). There are 15 residues in the CDR3. CDR3 sequence: CSASAGTGGSYEQYF. The CDR3 DNA follows: TGCAGTGCTAGCGCCGGGACAGGGGGAAGCTACGAGCAGTACTTC.

This clonotype has only a few counts. V gene TRBV7-3 combines with J gene TRBJ1-1; D remains unclear. Trimming stripped 1 base from V and 7 bases from J, with 10 bases between. The CDR3 contains 13 residues. CDR1 is SGHTA, CDR2 FQGTGA, per germline. The CDR3 DNA follows: TGTGCCAGCAGCTTAAACACGAAAAATGAAGCTTTCTTT. It specifies CASSLNTKNEAFF.

The genes are TRBV7-9 and TRBJ1-1; 8 nucleotides match TRBD1. The length of the CDR3 is 15 residues. Unmatched junction bases numbered 6, after V lost 1 base and J lost 5 bases. Germline lookup yields CDR1 SEHNR and CDR2 FQNEAQ (reference sequence). CDR3: CASSLGRGRETEAFF. The CDR3, as DNA: TGTGCCAGCAGCTTAGGCAGGGGGCGGGAGACTGAAGCTTTCTTT.

Ten or more counts support this clonotype. The chain is built from TRBV12-3 or TRBV12-4 and TRBJ2-7; D remains ambiguous. Trimming cost V 3 bases and J 6 bases, with 6 bases left between them. The CDR3 is 11 amino acids. The CDR3 spells CASSFAGEQYF. As DNA, the CDR3 is TGTGCCAGCAGTTTTGCTGGCGAGCAGTACTTC.

This clonotype has only a few counts. The rearrangement uses TRBV7-8 and TRBJ2-2; D ambiguous. Looked up from germline, CDR1 is SGHVS and CDR2 is FQNEAQ. This CDR3 has 14 amino acids. V was pared by 3 bases and J by 6 bases, with 11 bases between. The CDR3 DNA reads as TGTGCCAGCAGCTTGGGCACGACGGCCGGGGAGCTGTTTTTT. Its translation is CASSLGTTAGELFF.

This clonotype was detected ten times or more. The chain couples TRBV7-8 to TRBJ1-4; D is undetermined. The germline CDR1 and CDR2 sequences are SGHVS and FQNEAQ. V lost 5 bases, J lost 10 bases, and 17 bases lay in between. CDR3 length: 14 residues. DNA of the CDR3: TGTGCCAGCAGCCGTCGTCGGTCGGATCGAAAACTGTTTTTT. Residues: CASSRRRSDRKLFF.

The rearrangement joins TRBV9 to TRBJ1-6, with a weak D call TRBD1 (5 bases). V was clipped by 4 bases and J by 0 bases, with 17 bases between them. Germline-derived CDR1 and CDR2 are SGDLS and YYNGEE. The CDR3 has 18 residues. Here the CDR3 reads CASSPWGRSPSYNSPLHF. CDR3 nucleotides: TGTGCCAGCAGCCCGTGGGGCCGCAGCCCCTCCTATAATTCACCCCTCCACTTT.